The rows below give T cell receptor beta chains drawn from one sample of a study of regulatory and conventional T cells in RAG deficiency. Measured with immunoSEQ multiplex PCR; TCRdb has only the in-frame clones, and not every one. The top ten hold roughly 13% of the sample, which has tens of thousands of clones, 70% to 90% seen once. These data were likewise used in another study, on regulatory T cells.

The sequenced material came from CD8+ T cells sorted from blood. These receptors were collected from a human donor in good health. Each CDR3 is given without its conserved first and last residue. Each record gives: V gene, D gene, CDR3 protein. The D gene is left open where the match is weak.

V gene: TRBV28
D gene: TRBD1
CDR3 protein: ASSFHRGLLTGELF

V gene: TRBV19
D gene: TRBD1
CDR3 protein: ASSIGQGAEAF

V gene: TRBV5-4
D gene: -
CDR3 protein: ASSLVDNSPLH

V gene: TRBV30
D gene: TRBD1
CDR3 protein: AWINTGGDTEAF

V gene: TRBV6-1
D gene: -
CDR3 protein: ASRADSLYGYT

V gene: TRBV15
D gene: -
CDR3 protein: ATSEFPRGRTGELF

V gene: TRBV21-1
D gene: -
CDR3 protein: ASMFTGRTAYEQY

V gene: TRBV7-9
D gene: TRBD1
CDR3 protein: ASSLDGTVNEKLF

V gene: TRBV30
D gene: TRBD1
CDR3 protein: AWSEQGGAF

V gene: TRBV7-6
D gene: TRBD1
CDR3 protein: ASTLRTGKSFTEAF

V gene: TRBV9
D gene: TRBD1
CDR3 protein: ASSGTGTAGNTIY

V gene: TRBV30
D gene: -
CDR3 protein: AWPPAFNYGYT

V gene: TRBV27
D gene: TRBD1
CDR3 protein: ASSPDRVGQPQH

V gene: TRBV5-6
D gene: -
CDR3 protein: ASSPTRGARSGYT

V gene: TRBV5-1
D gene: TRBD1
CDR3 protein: ASSSRDRDWAF

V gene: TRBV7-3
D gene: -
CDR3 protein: ASSLGSGPEETQY

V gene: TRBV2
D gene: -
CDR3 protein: ASSTSPIMGKTNEKLF

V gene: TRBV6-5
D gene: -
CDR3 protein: ASSYRDTSSYEQY

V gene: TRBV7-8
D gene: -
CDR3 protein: ASSLFGSPPDEQF

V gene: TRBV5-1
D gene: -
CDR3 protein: ASTISSQTAYNEQF

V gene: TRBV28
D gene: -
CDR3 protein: ASSLGRGDTDTQY

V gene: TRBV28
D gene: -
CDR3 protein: ASSSPRGLTPYEQY

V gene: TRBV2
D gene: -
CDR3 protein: ASRALGVYMNTEAF

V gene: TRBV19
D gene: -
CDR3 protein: ASSSQALNTEAF

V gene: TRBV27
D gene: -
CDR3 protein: ASSLSRVTQETQY

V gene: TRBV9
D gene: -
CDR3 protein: ASSSNTNPTYEQY

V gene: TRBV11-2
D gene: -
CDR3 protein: ASSLDFSYNSPLH

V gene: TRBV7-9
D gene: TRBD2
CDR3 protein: ASSPGGSYRNEQF

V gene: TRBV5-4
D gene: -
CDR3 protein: ASSVGAETQY

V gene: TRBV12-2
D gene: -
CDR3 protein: ASHPLYTGPYEQY

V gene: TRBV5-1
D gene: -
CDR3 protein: ASSWSNVAGAEEQF

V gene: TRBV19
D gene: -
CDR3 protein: ASMDHSYEQY

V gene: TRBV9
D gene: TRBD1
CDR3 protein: ASSVDPGQGPGELF

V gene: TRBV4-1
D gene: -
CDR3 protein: ASSHPGTGSYNEQF

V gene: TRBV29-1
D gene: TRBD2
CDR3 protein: SVPGLAGARASTDTQY

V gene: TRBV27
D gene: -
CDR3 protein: ASTPMGIGAEQF

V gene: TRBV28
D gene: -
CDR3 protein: ASTRDSNQPQH

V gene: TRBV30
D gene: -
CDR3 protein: AWEPTGWANEKLF

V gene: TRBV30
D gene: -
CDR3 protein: AWTNSGRYTEAF

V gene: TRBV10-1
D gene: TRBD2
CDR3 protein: ASRASGPNNEQF

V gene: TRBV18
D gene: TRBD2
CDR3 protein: ASSQTSGGLRSYNEQF

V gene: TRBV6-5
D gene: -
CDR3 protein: ASSYHRANEQF

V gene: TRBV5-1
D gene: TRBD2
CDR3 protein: ASTYLAGGSYNEQF

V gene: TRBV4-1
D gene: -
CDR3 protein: ASSQETGLTDTQY

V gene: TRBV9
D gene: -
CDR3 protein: ASSPETTGINSPLH

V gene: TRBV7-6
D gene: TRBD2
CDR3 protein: ASSLIVASGRAKPHTDTQY

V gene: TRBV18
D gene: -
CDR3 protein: ASSEDRPGGYT

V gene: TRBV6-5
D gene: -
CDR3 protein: ASSYSSEQF

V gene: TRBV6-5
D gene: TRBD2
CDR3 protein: ASRQQRGAYNEQF

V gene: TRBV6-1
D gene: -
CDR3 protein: ASIYGGGGRYGYT

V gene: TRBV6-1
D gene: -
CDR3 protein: ASSEPRLTRTEAF